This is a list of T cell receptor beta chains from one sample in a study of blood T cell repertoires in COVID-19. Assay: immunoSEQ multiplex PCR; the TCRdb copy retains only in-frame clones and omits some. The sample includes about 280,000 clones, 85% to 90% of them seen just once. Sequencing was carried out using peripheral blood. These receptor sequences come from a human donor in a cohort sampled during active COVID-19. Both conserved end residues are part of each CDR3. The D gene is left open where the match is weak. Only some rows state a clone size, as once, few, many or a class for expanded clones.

CDR3aa: CASSLTPGLGIDTQYF
CDR3nt: TGTGCCAGCAGCCTCACCCCGGGACTAGGGATAGATACGCAGTATTTT
j_gene: TRBJ2-3
v_gene: TRBV11-2
d_gene: TRBD2
abundance: NA

CDR3aa: CATSDPRASGNEQFF
CDR3nt: TGTGCCACCAGTGATCCCCGGGCTAGCGGGAACGAGCAGTTCTTC
j_gene: TRBJ2-1
v_gene: TRBV24-1
d_gene: TRBD2
abundance: NA

CDR3aa: CASRLQTTNEKLFF
CDR3nt: TGTGCCAGCAGGTTACAGACAACTAATGAAAAACTGTTTTTT
j_gene: TRBJ1-4
v_gene: TRBV6-6
d_gene: NA
abundance: NA

CDR3aa: CASSYEIAGTIYEQYF
CDR3nt: TGCGCCAGCAGCTACGAAATAGCGGGAACAATCTACGAGCAGTACTTC
j_gene: TRBJ2-7
v_gene: TRBV5-1
d_gene: TRBD2
abundance: NA

CDR3aa: CAIAEGGVYNEQFF
CDR3nt: TGTGCCATAGCGGAGGGTGGAGTCTACAATGAGCAGTTCTTC
j_gene: TRBJ2-1
v_gene: TRBV10-3
d_gene: NA
abundance: NA

CDR3aa: CASSRAGQGDIQYF
CDR3nt: TGCGCCAGCAGCCGGGCTGGTCAGGGCGACATTCAGTACTTC
j_gene: TRBJ2-4
v_gene: TRBV5-1
d_gene: NA
abundance: NA

CDR3aa: CASSEYRNSPLHF
CDR3nt: TGTGCCAGCAGTGAATATAGAAATTCACCCCTCCACTTT
j_gene: TRBJ1-6
v_gene: TRBV25-1
d_gene: NA
abundance: NA

CDR3aa: CATGSETGVAEQYF
CDR3nt: TGTGCCACGGGGTCAGAGACAGGGGTGGCCGAGCAGTACTTC
j_gene: TRBJ2-7
v_gene: TRBV10-3
d_gene: TRBD1
abundance: NA

CDR3aa: CASSSTSGVETQYF
CDR3nt: TGTGCCAGCAGCTCCACTAGCGGGGTAGAGACCCAGTACTTC
j_gene: TRBJ2-5
v_gene: TRBV7-9
d_gene: TRBD2
abundance: NA

CDR3aa: CASSRPQQGATEAFF
CDR3nt: TGTGCCAGCAGCCGACCCCAACAGGGGGCGACTGAAGCTTTCTTT
j_gene: TRBJ1-1
v_gene: TRBV5-4
d_gene: TRBD1
abundance: NA

CDR3aa: CAWSVGHFPNTIYF
CDR3nt: TGTGCCTGGAGTGTTGGACATTTTCCAAACACCATATATTTT
j_gene: TRBJ1-3
v_gene: TRBV30
d_gene: NA
abundance: NA

CDR3aa: CASSQEGQGRSIYNEQFF
CDR3nt: TGCGCCAGCAGCCAAGAGGGACAGGGGCGTTCGATCTACAATGAGCAGTTCTTC
j_gene: TRBJ2-1
v_gene: TRBV4-1
d_gene: TRBD1
abundance: NA

CDR3aa: CASSVEGQGNTIYF
CDR3nt: TGTGCCAGCAGCGTAGAGGGACAGGGAAACACCATATATTTT
j_gene: TRBJ1-3
v_gene: TRBV9
d_gene: TRBD1
abundance: NA

CDR3aa: CASSLRGGKRNNEQFF
CDR3nt: TGTGCCAGCAGCTTGAGGGGGGGCAAGCGGAATAATGAGCAGTTCTTC
j_gene: TRBJ2-1
v_gene: TRBV7-9
d_gene: NA
abundance: NA

CDR3aa: CASSYSAGLGSYEQYF
CDR3nt: TGTGCCAGCAGTTACTCTGCGGGACTAGGTTCCTACGAGCAGTACTTC
j_gene: TRBJ2-7
v_gene: TRBV6-6
d_gene: TRBD2
abundance: once

CDR3aa: CASSAYRVPFPGNTIYF
CDR3nt: TGTGCCAGCAGCGCCTACAGGGTTCCCTTCCCCGGAAACACCATATATTTT
j_gene: TRBJ1-3
v_gene: TRBV7-8
d_gene: NA
abundance: NA

CDR3aa: CASSRGTGELFF
CDR3nt: TGTGCCAGCTCCAGGGGTACCGGGGAGCTGTTTTTT
j_gene: TRBJ2-2
v_gene: TRBV3-1/TRBV3-2
d_gene: NA
abundance: NA

CDR3aa: CASSFNTGGEQFF
CDR3nt: TGCGCCAGCAGCTTTAACACGGGGGGTGAGCAGTTCTTC
j_gene: TRBJ2-1
v_gene: TRBV5-1
d_gene: TRBD2
abundance: NA

CDR3aa: CASSSLSPAGTYEQYF
CDR3nt: TGTGCCAGCAGCTCGCTGAGTCCAGCGGGGACCTACGAGCAGTACTTC
j_gene: TRBJ2-7
v_gene: TRBV7-2
d_gene: TRBD2
abundance: NA

CDR3aa: CATSGQRQGSPLHF
CDR3nt: TGTGCCACCAGCGGACAGCGACAGGGCTCACCCCTCCACTTT
j_gene: TRBJ1-6
v_gene: TRBV15
d_gene: TRBD1
abundance: NA

CDR3aa: CASGLARLGGSGHEQFF
CDR3nt: TGTGCTAGTGGTTTGGCACGCTTGGGGGGGAGTGGCCATGAGCAGTTCTTC
j_gene: TRBJ2-1
v_gene: TRBV12-5
d_gene: TRBD2
abundance: NA

CDR3aa: CASSGTQVKNTEAFF
CDR3nt: TGCGCCAGCAGCGGGACACAGGTTAAGAACACTGAAGCTTTCTTT
j_gene: TRBJ1-1
v_gene: TRBV5-1
d_gene: NA
abundance: NA

CDR3aa: CASSRRPQGGYTF
CDR3nt: TGTGCCAGCAGCCGACGTCCTCAGGGAGGCTACACCTTC
j_gene: TRBJ1-2
v_gene: TRBV7-9
d_gene: NA
abundance: few

CDR3aa: CASSQQGNAEAFF
CDR3nt: TGTGCCAGCAGCCAACAGGGGAACGCTGAAGCTTTCTTT
j_gene: TRBJ1-1
v_gene: TRBV7-3
d_gene: TRBD1
abundance: NA

CDR3aa: CASNQGLAGQETQYF
CDR3nt: TGTGCCAGCAACCAGGGACTAGCGGGACAAGAGACCCAGTACTTC
j_gene: TRBJ2-5
v_gene: TRBV7-8
d_gene: TRBD2
abundance: NA

CDR3aa: CASSRDREDEQYF
CDR3nt: TGTGCCAGCAGCCGGGACAGGGAAGACGAGCAGTACTTC
j_gene: TRBJ2-7
v_gene: TRBV4-2
d_gene: TRBD1
abundance: NA

CDR3aa: CASSLNTARLQETQYF
CDR3nt: TGTGCCAGCAGCCTCAATACGGCTAGACTACAAGAGACCCAGTACTTC
j_gene: TRBJ2-5
v_gene: TRBV7-9
d_gene: NA
abundance: few

CDR3aa: CASSPWAQAPTSEAFF
CDR3nt: TGTGCCAGCAGCCCATGGGCCCAGGCTCCCACCTCTGAAGCTTTCTTT
j_gene: TRBJ1-1
v_gene: TRBV9
d_gene: NA
abundance: NA

CDR3aa: CASSPRQGGTDTQYF
CDR3nt: TGTGCCAGCAGCCCACGACAGGGGGGCACAGATACGCAGTATTTT
j_gene: TRBJ2-3
v_gene: TRBV9
d_gene: TRBD1
abundance: NA

CDR3aa: CASSIDQGAYNEQFF
CDR3nt: TGTGCCAGTAGTATCGATCAGGGGGCCTACAATGAGCAGTTCTTC
j_gene: TRBJ2-1
v_gene: TRBV19
d_gene: TRBD1
abundance: NA